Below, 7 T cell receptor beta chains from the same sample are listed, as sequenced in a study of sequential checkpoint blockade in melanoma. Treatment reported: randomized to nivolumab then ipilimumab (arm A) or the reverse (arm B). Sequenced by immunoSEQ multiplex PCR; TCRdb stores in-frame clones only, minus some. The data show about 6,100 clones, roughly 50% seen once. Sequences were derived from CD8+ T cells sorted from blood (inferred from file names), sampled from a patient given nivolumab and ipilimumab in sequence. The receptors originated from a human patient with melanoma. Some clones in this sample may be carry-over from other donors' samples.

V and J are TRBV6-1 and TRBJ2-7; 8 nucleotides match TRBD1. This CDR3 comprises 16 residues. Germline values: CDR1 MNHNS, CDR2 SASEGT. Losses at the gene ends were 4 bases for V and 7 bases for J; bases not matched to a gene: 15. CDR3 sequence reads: CASSAIPGQEVGEQYF. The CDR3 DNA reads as TGTGCCAGCAGTGCTATCCCGGGACAGGAGGTCGGGGAGCAGTACTTC.

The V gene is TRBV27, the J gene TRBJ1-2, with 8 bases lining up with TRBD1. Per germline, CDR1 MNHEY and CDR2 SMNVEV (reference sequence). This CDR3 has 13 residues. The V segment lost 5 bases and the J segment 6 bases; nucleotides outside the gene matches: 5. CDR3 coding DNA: TGTGCCAGCAGTCCGGACAGGGATCATGGCTACACCTTC. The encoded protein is CASSPDRDHGYTF.

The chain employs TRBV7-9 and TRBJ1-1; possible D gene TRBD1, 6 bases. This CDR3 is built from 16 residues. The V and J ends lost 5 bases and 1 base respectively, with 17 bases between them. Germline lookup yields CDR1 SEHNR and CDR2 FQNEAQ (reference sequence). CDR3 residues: CASSVILQGTNTEAFF. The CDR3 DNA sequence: TGTGCCAGCAGCGTCATATTACAGGGAACGAACACTGAAGCTTTCTTT.

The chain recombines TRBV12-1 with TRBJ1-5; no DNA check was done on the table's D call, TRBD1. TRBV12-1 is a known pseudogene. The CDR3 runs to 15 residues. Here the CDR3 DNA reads TGTGCCAGCAGCTTAAAGGGGATAGGCAATCAGCCCCAGCATTTT. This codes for CASSLKGIGNQPQHF.

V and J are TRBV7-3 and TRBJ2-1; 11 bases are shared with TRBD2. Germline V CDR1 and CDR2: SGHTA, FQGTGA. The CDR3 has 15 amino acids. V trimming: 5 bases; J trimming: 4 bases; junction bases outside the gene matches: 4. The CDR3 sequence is CASSHSGGGYNEQFF. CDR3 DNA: TGTGCCAGCAGCCATAGCGGGGGGGGGTACAATGAGCAGTTCTTC. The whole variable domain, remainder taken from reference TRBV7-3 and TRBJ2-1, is GAGVSQTPSNKVTEKGKYVELRCDPISGHTALYWYRQSLGQGPEFLIYFQGTGAADDSGLPNDRFFAVRPEGSVSTLKIQRTERGDSAVYLCASSHSGGGYNEQFFGPGTRLTVL.

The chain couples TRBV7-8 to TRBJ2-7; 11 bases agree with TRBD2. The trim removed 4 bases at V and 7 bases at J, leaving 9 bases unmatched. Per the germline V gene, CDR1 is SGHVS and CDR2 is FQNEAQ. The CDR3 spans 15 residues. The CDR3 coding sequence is TGTGCCAGCAGCTCCTCACTAGCGGGGGAGATAGAGCAGTACTTC. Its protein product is CASSSSLAGEIEQYF.

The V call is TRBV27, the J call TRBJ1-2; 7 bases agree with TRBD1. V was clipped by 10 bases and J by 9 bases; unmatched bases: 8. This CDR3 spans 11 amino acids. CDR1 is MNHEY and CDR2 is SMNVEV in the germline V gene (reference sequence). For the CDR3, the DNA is TGTGCCACCTATGACAGGGTCAGCTACACCTTC. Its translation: CATYDRVSYTF.